This TCR beta chain was recovered during a study of spatial heterogeneity in lung cancer. As for the study in general: The study consistently detected more beta-chain than alpha-chain sequences. General study points: How many expanded intratumoral alpha and beta TCRs were present tracked the tumor mutation count, which was a count of nonsynonymous mutations.

This clonotype came up many times. The antigen is undetermined. This sample's time point: sample taken at primary tumor resection. No cells were sorted before sequencing. The whole RNA sequenced was extracted from tumor, nontumor lung or frozen PBMC. Germline values: CDR1 SGDLS, CDR2 YYNGEE. With V trimmed by 5 bases and J by 4 bases, 5 bases remained unmatched. This CDR3 has 14 residues. In TCRdb, the 5' RACE reads were re-called with MiXCR into one record per CDR3 protein. The sample shows around 100,000 distinct CDR3 sequences, around 4.3% of them seen only once. This chain links TRBV9 with TRBJ2-2; 7 bases are shared with TRBD2. This clonotype was obtained from a male donor with early-stage non-small cell lung cancer. Specimen: lung tumor tissue, collected at surgery. This CDR3 reads CASSGGSGTGELFF. CDR3 coding DNA: TGTGCCAGCAGTGGCGGGAGTGGCACCGGGGAGCTGTTTTTT.